This T cell receptor beta chain was captured by sequencing in a study of control samples from healthy donors and cancer patients. Some clones are missing from TCRdb's copy, which holds only in-frame ones; the method was immunoSEQ multiplex PCR. The repertoire holds roughly 150,000 clones, with approximately 93% as singletons. V gave up 1 base and J gave up 3 bases, with 10 bases separating them. CDR3 length: 15 amino acids. Looked up from germline, CDR1 is SGHRS and CDR2 is YFSETQ. The chain is built from TRBV5-1 and TRBJ1-4, with a possible D match to TRBD1 (6 bases). Sample: blood. The source is a man aged 50 or older in good health. CDR3 DNA sequence: TGCGCCAGCAGCTTGTCAGGGGAGGCTAATGAAAAACTGTTTTTT. Residues: CASSLSGEANEKLFF.